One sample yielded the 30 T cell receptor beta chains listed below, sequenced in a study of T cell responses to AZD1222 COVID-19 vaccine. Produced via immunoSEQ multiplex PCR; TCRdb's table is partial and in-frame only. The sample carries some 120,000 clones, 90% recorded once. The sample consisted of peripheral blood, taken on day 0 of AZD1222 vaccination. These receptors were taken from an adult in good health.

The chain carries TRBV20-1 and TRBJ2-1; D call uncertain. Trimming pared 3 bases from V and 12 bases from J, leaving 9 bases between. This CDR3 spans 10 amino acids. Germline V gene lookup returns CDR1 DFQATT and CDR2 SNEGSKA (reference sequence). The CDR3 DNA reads TGCAGTGCTAGTAAGAAAGGGCAGTTCTTC. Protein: CSASKKGQFF.

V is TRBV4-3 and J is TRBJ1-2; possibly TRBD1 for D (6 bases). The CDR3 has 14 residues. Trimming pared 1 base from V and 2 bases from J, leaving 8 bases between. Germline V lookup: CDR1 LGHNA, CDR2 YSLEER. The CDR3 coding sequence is TGCGCCAGCAGCCAAGTCACAGGGAACTATGGCTACACCTTC. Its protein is CASSQVTGNYGYTF.

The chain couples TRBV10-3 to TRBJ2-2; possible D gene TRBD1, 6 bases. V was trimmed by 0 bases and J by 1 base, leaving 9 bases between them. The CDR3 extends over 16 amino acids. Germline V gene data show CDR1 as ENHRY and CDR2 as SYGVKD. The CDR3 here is CAISESTGQNTGELFF. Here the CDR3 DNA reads TGTGCCATCAGTGAGTCGACAGGACAGAACACCGGGGAGCTGTTTTTT.

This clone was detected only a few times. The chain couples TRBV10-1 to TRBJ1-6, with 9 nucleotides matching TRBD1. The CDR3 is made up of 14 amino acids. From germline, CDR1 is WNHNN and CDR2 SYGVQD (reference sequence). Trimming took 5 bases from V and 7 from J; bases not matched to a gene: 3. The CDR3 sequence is CASSHGTGNSPLHF. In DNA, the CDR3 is TGCGCCAGCAGTCACGGGACAGGGAATTCACCCCTCCACTTT.

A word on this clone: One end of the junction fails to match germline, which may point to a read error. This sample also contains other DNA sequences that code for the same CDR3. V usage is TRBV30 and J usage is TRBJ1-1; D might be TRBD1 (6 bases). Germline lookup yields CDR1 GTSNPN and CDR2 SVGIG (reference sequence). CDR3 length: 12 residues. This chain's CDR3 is CAWSGQVGEAFF. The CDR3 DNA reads TGTGCCTGGAGTGGACAGGTTGGTGAAGCTTTTTTT.

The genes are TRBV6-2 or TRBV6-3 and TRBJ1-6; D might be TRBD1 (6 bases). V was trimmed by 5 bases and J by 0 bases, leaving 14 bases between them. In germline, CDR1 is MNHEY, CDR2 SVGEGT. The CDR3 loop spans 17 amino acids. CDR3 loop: CASSLNTGSSYNSPLHF. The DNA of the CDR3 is TGTGCCAGCAGTCTGAACACAGGGAGCTCCTATAATTCACCCCTCCACTTT.

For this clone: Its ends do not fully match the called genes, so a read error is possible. The CDR3 is CASSVDYYNEQFF. CDR3 nucleotides: TGTGCCAGTAGTGTAGACTACTACAATGAGCAGTTCTTC. The rearrangement uses TRBV19 and TRBJ2-1; D possibly corresponds to TRBD2 (5 bases). The length of the CDR3 is 13 residues. From germline, CDR1 is LNHDA and CDR2 SQIVND (reference sequence).

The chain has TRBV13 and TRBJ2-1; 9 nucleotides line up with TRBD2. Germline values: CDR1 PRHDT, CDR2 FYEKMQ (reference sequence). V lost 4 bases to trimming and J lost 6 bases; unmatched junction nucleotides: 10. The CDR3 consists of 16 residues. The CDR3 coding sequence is TGTGCCAGCAGCTCCCTAGCGGGAAAGGTTCTCAATGAGCAGTTCTTC. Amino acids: CASSSLAGKVLNEQFF. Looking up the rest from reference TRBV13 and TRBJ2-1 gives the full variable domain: AAGVIQSPRHLIKEKRETATLKCYPIPRHDTVYWYQQGPGQDPQFLISFYEKMQSDKGSIPDRFSAQQFSDYHSELNMSSLELGDSALYFCASSSLAGKVLNEQFFGPGTRLTVL.

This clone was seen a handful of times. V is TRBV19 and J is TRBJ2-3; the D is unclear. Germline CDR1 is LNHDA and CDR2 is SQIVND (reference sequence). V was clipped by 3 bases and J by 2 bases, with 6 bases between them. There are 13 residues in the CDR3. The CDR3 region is CASSIRLTDTQYF. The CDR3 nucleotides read TGTGCCAGTAGTATCCGTCTCACAGATACGCAGTATTTT.

The CDR3 protein is CASKEGIGYGYTF. In DNA form, the CDR3 reads TGTGCCAGCAAAGAGGGGATCGGCTATGGCTACACCTTC. The J gene is TRBJ1-2, the V gene TRBV19; the D gene is possibly TRBD1 (5 bases). The V end lost 9 bases, the J end lost 4 bases, and 15 bases lay between the germline ends. Per germline, CDR1 LNHDA and CDR2 SQIVND (reference sequence). This CDR3 region has 13 residues.

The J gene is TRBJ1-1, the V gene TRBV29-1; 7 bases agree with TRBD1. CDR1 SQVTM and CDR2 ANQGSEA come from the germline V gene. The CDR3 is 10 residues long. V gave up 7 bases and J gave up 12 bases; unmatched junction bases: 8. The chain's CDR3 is CSAGQAGTFF. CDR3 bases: TGCAGCGCCGGACAGGCGGGAACTTTCTTT.

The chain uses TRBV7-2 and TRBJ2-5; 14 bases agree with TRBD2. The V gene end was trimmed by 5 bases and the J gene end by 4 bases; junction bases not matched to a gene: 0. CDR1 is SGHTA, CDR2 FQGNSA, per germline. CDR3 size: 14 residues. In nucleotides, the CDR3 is TGTGCCAGCAGCGGACTAGCGGGGGGAGAGACCCAGTACTTC. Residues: CASSGLAGGETQYF.

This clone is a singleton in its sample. Here the CDR3 DNA reads TGTGCCAGCAGCCCAGGAGGCAGCAATCAGCCCCAGCATTTT. Translating it yields CASSPGGSNQPQHF. The chain couples TRBV7-2 to TRBJ1-5; D not certain. The CDR3 has 14 amino acids. Trimming shortened V by 5 bases and J by 1 base, and 9 bases separated the two germline ends. Germline V CDR1 and CDR2: SGHTA, FQGNSA.

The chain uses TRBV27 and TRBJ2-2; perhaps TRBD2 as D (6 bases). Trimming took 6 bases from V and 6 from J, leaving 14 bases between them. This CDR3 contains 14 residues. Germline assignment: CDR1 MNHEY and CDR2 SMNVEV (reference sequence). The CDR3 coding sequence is TGTGCCAGCAGAAAGGGAGGAGGGGCCGGGGAGCTGTTTTTT. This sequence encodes CASRKGGGAGELFF.

In nucleotides, the CDR3 is TGTGCCAGCAGCCCCGGGACCCACGAGCAGTACTTC. It is translated as CASSPGTHEQYF. This chain connects TRBV7-8 to TRBJ2-7, with D perhaps assigned TRBD1 or TRBD2 (5 bases each). Germline lookup yields CDR1 SGHVS and CDR2 FQNEAQ. V lost 5 bases to trimming and J lost 5 bases, with 10 bases between them. The CDR3 consists of 12 residues.

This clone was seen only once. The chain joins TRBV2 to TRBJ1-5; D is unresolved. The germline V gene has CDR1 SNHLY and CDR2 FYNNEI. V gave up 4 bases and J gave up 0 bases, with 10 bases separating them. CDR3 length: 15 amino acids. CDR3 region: CASSVGEYSNQPQHF. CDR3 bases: TGTGCCAGCAGTGTCGGAGAGTATAGCAATCAGCCCCAGCATTTT.

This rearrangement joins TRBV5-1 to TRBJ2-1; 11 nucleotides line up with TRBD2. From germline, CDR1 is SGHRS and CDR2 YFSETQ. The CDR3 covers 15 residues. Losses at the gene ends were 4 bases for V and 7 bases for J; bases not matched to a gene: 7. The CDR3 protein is CASSLTSGSRNEQFF. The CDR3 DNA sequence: TGCGCCAGCAGCCTTACTAGCGGGAGTCGGAATGAGCAGTTCTTC.

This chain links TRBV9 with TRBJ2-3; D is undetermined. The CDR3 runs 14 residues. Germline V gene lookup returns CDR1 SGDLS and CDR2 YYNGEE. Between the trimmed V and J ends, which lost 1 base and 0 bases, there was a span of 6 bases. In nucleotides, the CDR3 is TGTGCCAGCAGCGTATTTCCGAGCACAGATACGCAGTATTTT. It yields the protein CASSVFPSTDTQYF. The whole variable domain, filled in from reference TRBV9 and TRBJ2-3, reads DSGVTQTPKHLITATGQRVTLRCSPRSGDLSVYWYQQSLDQGLQFLIQYYNGEERAKGNILERFSAQQFPDLHSELNLSSLELGDSALYFCASSVFPSTDTQYFGPGTRLTVL.

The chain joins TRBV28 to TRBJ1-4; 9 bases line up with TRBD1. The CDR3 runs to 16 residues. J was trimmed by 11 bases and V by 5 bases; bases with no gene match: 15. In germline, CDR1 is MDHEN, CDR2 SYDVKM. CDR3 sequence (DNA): TGTGCCAGCAGTAACCGGGACAGGGCCAACTACCCTAAACTGTTTTTT. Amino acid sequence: CASSNRDRANYPKLFF.

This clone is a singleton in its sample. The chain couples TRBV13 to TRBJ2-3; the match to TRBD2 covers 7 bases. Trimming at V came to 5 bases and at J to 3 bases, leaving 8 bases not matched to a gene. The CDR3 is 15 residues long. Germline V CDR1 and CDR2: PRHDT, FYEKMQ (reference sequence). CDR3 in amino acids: CASSRGWRETDTQYF. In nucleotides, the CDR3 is TGTGCCAGCAGCCGAGGGTGGCGGGAGACAGATACGCAGTATTTT. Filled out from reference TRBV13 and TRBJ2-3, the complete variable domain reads AAGVIQSPRHLIKEKRETATLKCYPIPRHDTVYWYQQGPGQDPQFLISFYEKMQSDKGSIPDRFSAQQFSDYHSELNMSSLELGDSALYFCASSRGWRETDTQYFGPGTRLTVL.

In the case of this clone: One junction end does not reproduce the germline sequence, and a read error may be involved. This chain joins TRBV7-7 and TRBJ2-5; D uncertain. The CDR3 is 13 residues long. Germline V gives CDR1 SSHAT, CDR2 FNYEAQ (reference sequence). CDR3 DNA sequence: TGTGCTAGCAGCCTAGGACCCCAAGAGACCCAGTACTTC. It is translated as CASSLGPQETQYF.

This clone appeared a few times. CDR3 bases: TGTGCCAGCTCACCGCCAAGCTCCTACGAGCAGTACTTC. Protein: CASSPPSSYEQYF. This chain uses TRBV18 with TRBJ2-7; no clear D gene. The germline V gene encodes CDR1 KGHSH and CDR2 LQKENI. Trimming stripped 3 bases from V and 0 bases from J, with 6 bases between. The length of the CDR3 is 13 residues.

CDR3 region: CASSASVPTGVHSPLHF. The CDR3 DNA sequence: TGTGCCAGCAGTGCTTCTGTTCCGACAGGGGTACATTCACCCCTCCACTTT. The gene calls are TRBV6-4 and TRBJ1-6; 8 bases are shared with TRBD1. The V and J ends lost 4 bases and 8 bases, in that order; junction bases with no gene match: 13. This CDR3 region has 17 residues. From germline, CDR1 is MRHNA and CDR2 SNTAGT.

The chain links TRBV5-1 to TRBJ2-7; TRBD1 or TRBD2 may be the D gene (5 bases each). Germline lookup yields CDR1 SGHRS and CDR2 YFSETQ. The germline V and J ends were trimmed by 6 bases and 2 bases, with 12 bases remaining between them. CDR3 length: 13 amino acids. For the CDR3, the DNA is TGCGCCAGCACAGGGACCCCGGCCTACGAGCAGTACTTC. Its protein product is CASTGTPAYEQYF.

The CDR3 DNA reads as TGCGCCAGCAGCGGACCACTGGACAGGATAGGCTACGAGCAGTACTTC. As protein: CASSGPLDRIGYEQYF. This chain joins TRBV5-1 and TRBJ2-7; 7 bases map to TRBD1. The length of the CDR3 is 16 residues. V dropped 4 bases and J dropped 3; count of bases not matched to a gene: 13. Looked up from germline, CDR1 is SGHRS and CDR2 is YFSETQ. The whole variable domain, remainder taken from reference TRBV5-1 and TRBJ2-7, is KAGVTQTPRYLIKTRGQQVTLSCSPISGHRSVSWYQQTPGQGLQFLFEYFSETQRNKGNFPGRFSGRQFSNSRSEMNVSTLELGDSALYLCASSGPLDRIGYEQYFGPGTRLTVT.

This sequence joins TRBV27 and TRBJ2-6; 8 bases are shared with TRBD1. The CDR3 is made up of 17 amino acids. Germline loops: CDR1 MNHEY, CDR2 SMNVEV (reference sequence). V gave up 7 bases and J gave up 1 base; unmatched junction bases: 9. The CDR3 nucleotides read TGTGCCAGCATTCCGGGACAGGATCTTTCTGGGGCCAACGTCCTGACTTTC. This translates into CASIPGQDLSGANVLTF.

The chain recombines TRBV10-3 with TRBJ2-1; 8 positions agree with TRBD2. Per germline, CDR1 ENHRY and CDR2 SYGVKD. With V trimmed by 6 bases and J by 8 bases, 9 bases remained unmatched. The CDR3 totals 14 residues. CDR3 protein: CAIREPGLEDEQFF. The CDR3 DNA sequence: TGTGCCATCAGGGAGCCGGGACTAGAAGATGAGCAGTTCTTC.

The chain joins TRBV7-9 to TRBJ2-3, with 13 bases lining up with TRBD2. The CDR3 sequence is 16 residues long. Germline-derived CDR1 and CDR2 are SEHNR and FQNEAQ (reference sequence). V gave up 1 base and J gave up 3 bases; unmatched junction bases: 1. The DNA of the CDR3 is TGTGCCAGCAGCTTAGGGGGACTAGCGGGGACAGATACGCAGTATTTT. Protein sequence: CASSLGGLAGTDTQYF.

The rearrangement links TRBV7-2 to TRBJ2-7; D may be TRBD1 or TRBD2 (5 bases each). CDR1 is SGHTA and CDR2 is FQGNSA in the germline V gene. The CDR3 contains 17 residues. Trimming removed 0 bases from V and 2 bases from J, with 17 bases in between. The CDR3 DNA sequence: TGTGCCAGCAGCTTAGCGAGGGCGCTGGGACGTACCTACGAGCAGTACTTC. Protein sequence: CASSLARALGRTYEQYF. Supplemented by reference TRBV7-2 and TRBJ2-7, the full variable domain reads GAGVSQSPSNKVTEKGKDVELRCDPISGHTALYWYRQSLGQGLEFLIYFQGNSAPDKSGLPSDRFSAERTGGSVSTLTIQRTQQEDSAVYLCASSLARALGRTYEQYFGPGTRLTVT.

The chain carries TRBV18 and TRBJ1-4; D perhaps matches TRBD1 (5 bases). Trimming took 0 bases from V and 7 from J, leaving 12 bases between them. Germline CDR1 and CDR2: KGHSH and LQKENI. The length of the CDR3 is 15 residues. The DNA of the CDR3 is TGTGCCAGCTCACCACCTTCAACAGGTCGTGAAAAACTGTTTTTT. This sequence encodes CASSPPSTGREKLFF.